The text below deals with one T cell receptor beta chain. Its antigen is unknown. The germline V gene encodes CDR1 SGHAT and CDR2 FQNNGV. Germline trimming cut 2 bases from V and 6 bases from J; bases unmatched to any gene: 7. The CDR3 totals 16 residues. This specimen comes from a study of vaccination and CD4 T cells after COVID-19. Overall study: The convalescent group had six males, four females, seven Caucasians, two Asians, one multiracial. For control cultures, the treatment was a CEFX pool, an HIV-1 Nef pool, or no peptide.

Sequenced with the Oncomine TCR Beta short-read assay was DNA taken from cultured CD4+ T cells. Once CD4+ T cells had been cultured, genomic DNA was extracted from them. MiXCR was run by TCRdb on the PCR reads, yielding one entry per CDR3 protein. The sample has under 20,000 distinct CDR3 sequences, over 50% seen once. Time point in this sample: late sampling 161 to 241 days after vaccination in three convalescent patients. This sample's treatment: roughly 10-day PBMC culture with coronavirus spike peptide pools or control peptides (ViraFEST assay). Using peptide pools, antigen-specific T cells were expanded in ViraFEST before TCRs were sequenced.

The chain combines TRBV11-2 with TRBJ2-2; 9 bases align to TRBD2. The receptor was isolated from a human donor who had recovered from COVID-19. The specimen was CD4+ T cells from blood, cultured in vitro, collected about 7 months after SARS-CoV-2 vaccination. CDR3 nucleotides: TGTGCCAGCAGCTTACCCTTTAGCGGGAGCCCCGGGGAGCTGTTTTTT. Translation: CASSLPFSGSPGELFF.